The 22 T cell receptor beta chains below come from one sample, sequenced in a study of regulatory T cells in long-lasting Graves disease. Arm-PCR of CDR3 regions and iRepertoire HTBI primers were used to build TCR beta libraries. TCRdb re-called the multiplex PCR reads with MiXCR, one entry per CDR3 protein. The profile shows about 560,000 distinct CDR3 sequences, around 16% of them singletons. Specified time point: newly diagnosed GD, antithyroid drugs for less than 3 months. RNA extracted from PBMCs served as the sequencing template. This sample was shared with a second study, whose subject was T cells in Graves' hyperthyroidism and ophthalmopathy.

The sample here was peripheral blood mononuclear cells (PBMCs), taken at new diagnosis, from a patient treated with antithyroid drugs. These receptors were taken from a man younger than 30 with Graves disease.

This clonotype has more than one count but fewer than ten. The chain couples TRBV27 to TRBJ2-1; 8 nucleotides agree with TRBD1. Germline V gene sequence: CDR1 MNHEY, CDR2 SMNVEV (reference sequence). The CDR3 sequence is 12 residues long. Trimming cost V 3 bases and J 8 bases; bases outside gene matches: 0. This CDR3 is CASSLGQDEQFF. CDR3 bases: TGTGCCAGCAGTTTGGGACAGGATGAGCAGTTCTTC.

There are a few counts of this clonotype. The chain uses TRBV14 and TRBJ2-1, with D possibly TRBD1 on 5 matching bases. The CDR3 runs 16 residues. The V gene lost 0 bases and the J gene lost 2 bases, with 11 bases spanning the gap. CDR1 and CDR2 from the germline V gene are SGHDN and FVKESK. CDR3 amino acids: CASSQDSRVAYNEQFF. The CDR3 DNA reads as TGTGCCAGCAGCCAAGATTCCAGGGTCGCCTACAATGAGCAGTTCTTC. The full variable domain, completed using reference TRBV14 and TRBJ2-1, is EAGVTQFPSHSVIEKGQTVTLRCDPISGHDNLYWYRRVMGKEIKFLLHFVKESKQDESGMPNNRFLAERTGGTYSTLKVQPAELEDSGVYFCASSQDSRVAYNEQFFGPGTRLTVL.

The rearrangement uses TRBV24-1 and TRBJ1-6; TRBD1 might be the D (5 bases). V was trimmed by 2 bases and J by 6 bases, leaving 10 bases between them. Germline CDR1 and CDR2: KGHDR and SFDVKD. This CDR3 spans 15 amino acids. In DNA, the CDR3 is TGTGCCACCAGTGATTGGGGGGAAGGTAATTCACCCCTCCACTTT. Translating it yields CATSDWGEGNSPLHF.

The chain carries TRBV6-1 and TRBJ2-1; TRBD2 might be the D (5 bases). V lost 3 bases and J 5 bases, leaving 8 bases between the germline ends. The CDR3 loop spans 13 amino acids. CDR1 is MNHNS, CDR2 SASEGT, per germline. The DNA for the CDR3 is TGTGCCAGCAGTGAGCGGGCCGACAATGAGCAGTTCTTC. Its translation is CASSERADNEQFF.

With respect to this clonotype: A junction end diverges from the germline sequence, so it may reflect a read error. The V and J genes are TRBV30 and TRBJ2-7; D is unresolved. CDR1 GTSNPN and CDR2 SVGIG come from the germline V gene (reference sequence). This CDR3 region has 11 residues. CDR3 in amino acids: CPWSETYEQYF. CDR3 in DNA: TGTCCCTGGAGCGAGACCTACGAGCAGTACTTC.

This clonotype appeared many times. This chain links TRBV7-9 with TRBJ1-1, with D perhaps TRBD1 (5 bases). The V end was cut by 3 bases, the J end by 3 bases, with 14 bases between. Germline CDR1 reads SEHNR; CDR2 reads FQNEAQ (reference sequence). The CDR3 has 15 residues. As DNA, the CDR3 is TGTGCCAGCAGCTTCGGCGGAACGGGGGACACTGAAGCTTTCTTT. Translation gives CASSFGGTGDTEAFF. Full variable domain (missing parts from reference TRBV7-9 and TRBJ1-1): DTGVSQNPRHKITKRGQNVTFRCDPISEHNRLYWYRQTLGQGPEFLTYFQNEAQLEKSRLLSDRFSAERPKGSFSTLEIQRTEQGDSAMYLCASSFGGTGDTEAFFGQGTRLTVV.

This clonotype has a count of ten or more. V usage is TRBV28 and J usage is TRBJ1-1; no firm D call. The CDR3 is 15 amino acids. The germline V gene has CDR1 MDHEN and CDR2 SYDVKM. The V gene lost 3 bases and the J gene lost 1 base, with 12 bases spanning the gap. CDR3: CASSFFPRKNTEAFF. CDR3 nucleotides: TGTGCCAGCAGTTTTTTTCCAAGGAAGAACACTGAAGCTTTCTTT.

A single count supports this clonotype. The V gene is TRBV6-5, the J gene TRBJ1-5; no definite D call. This CDR3 region has 14 residues. The V gene lost 0 bases and the J gene lost 0 bases, with 3 bases spanning the gap. Germline V gives CDR1 MNHEY, CDR2 SVGAGI. The CDR3 protein is CASSYSFSNQPQHF. For the CDR3, the DNA is TGTGCCAGCAGTTACTCATTTAGCAATCAGCCCCAGCATTTT.

This clonotype was seen more than once but under ten times. The chain recombines TRBV30 with TRBJ1-3; D not resolved. The V end lost 0 bases, the J end lost 6 bases, and 9 bases lay between the germline ends. Per germline, CDR1 GTSNPN and CDR2 SVGIG (reference sequence). The CDR3 runs 13 residues. CDR3 nucleotides: TGTGCCTGGAGTGTGAAGGTCGCAAACACCATATATTTT. Translation gives CAWSVKVANTIYF. The variable domain in full, completed from reference TRBV30 and TRBJ1-3, reads SQTIHQWPATLVQPVGSPLSLECTVEGTSNPNLYWYRQAAGRGLQLLFYSVGIGQISSEVPQNLSASRPQDRQFILSSKKLLLSDSGFYLCAWSVKVANTIYFGEGSWLTVV.

A few counts support this clonotype. The chain links TRBV5-1 to TRBJ2-1; 10 bases align to TRBD1. CDR1 is SGHRS and CDR2 is YFSETQ in the germline V gene. The CDR3 is made up of 14 amino acids. J lost 9 bases, V lost 6 bases, and 9 bases had no gene match. CDR3 coding DNA: TGCGCCAGCATCACCGGGACAGGGGCTAGTGAGCAGTTCTTC. This translates into CASITGTGASEQFF.

This clonotype was detected many times. The chain employs TRBV11-2 and TRBJ2-7; D possibly corresponds to TRBD1 (6 bases). The V end lost 4 bases, the J end lost 6 bases, and 10 bases lay between the germline ends. Germline V gene lookup returns CDR1 SGHAT and CDR2 FQNNGV. CDR3 length: 12 amino acids. CDR3 DNA sequence: TGTGCCAGCAGCTCTGGGGGCCTCGAGCAGTACTTC. This encodes CASSSGGLEQYF.

The sample holds a few counts of this clonotype. The chain links TRBV30 to TRBJ1-6, with TRBD1 matching over 7 bases. There are 18 residues in the CDR3. In germline, CDR1 is GTSNPN, CDR2 SVGIG (reference sequence). The trim removed 0 bases at V and 7 bases at J, leaving 15 bases unmatched. CDR3 nucleotide sequence: TGTGCCTGGAGTGTCGCCCCCCGGGACAGCGGAGGCAATTCACCCCTCCACTTT. Amino acid sequence: CAWSVAPRDSGGNSPLHF.

This clonotype was picked up many times. V gene TRBV28 combines with J gene TRBJ2-3, with D perhaps matching TRBD1 or TRBD2 (5 bases each). Trimming shortened V by 4 bases and J by 5 bases, and 16 bases separated the two germline ends. This CDR3 is built from 15 residues. CDR1 MDHEN and CDR2 SYDVKM come from the germline V gene. Here the CDR3 DNA reads TGTGCCAGCAGTTCTTGGGACGGTACCAGAGATACGCAGTATTTT. This sequence encodes CASSSWDGTRDTQYF.

This chain joins TRBV3-1 and TRBJ2-6, with a possible D match to TRBD1 (5 bases). This CDR3 region has 17 residues. The germline CDR1 and CDR2 sequences are LGHDT and YNNKEL (reference sequence). Trimming pared 1 base from V and 0 bases from J, leaving 10 bases between. The CDR3 region is CASSQGQGSSGANVLTF. The CDR3 DNA sequence: TGTGCCAGCAGCCAAGGGCAGGGCAGCTCTGGGGCCAACGTCCTGACTTTC.

V is TRBV20-1 and J is TRBJ1-5; TRBD1 matches 7 bases. V was clipped by 3 bases and J by 4 bases; unmatched bases: 3. Germline CDR1 and CDR2: DFQATT and SNEGSKA (reference sequence). The CDR3 has 13 residues. The CDR3 DNA reads TGCAGTGCTAGGGACAGGCGAAATCAGCCCCAGCATTTT. Protein sequence: CSARDRRNQPQHF.

This sequence joins TRBV7-9 and TRBJ1-1, with TRBD1 matching over 7 bases. J lost 6 bases, V lost 8 bases, and 12 bases had no gene match. The length of the CDR3 is 14 residues. Germline V lookup: CDR1 SEHNR, CDR2 FQNEAQ (reference sequence). Written as DNA, the CDR3 is TGTGCCAGCCAGGCCCGAGGGGGCCGGGCTGAAGCTTTCTTT. It codes for CASQARGGRAEAFF. Using reference TRBV7-9 and TRBJ1-1 for the parts outside the CDR3, the full variable domain is DTGVSQNPRHKITKRGQNVTFRCDPISEHNRLYWYRQTLGQGPEFLTYFQNEAQLEKSRLLSDRFSAERPKGSFSTLEIQRTEQGDSAMYLCASQARGGRAEAFFGQGTRLTVV.

The J gene is TRBJ1-1, the V gene TRBV9; D ambiguous. This CDR3 region has 14 residues. The ends were cut back, 1 base at V and 5 bases at J, with 12 bases in the middle. Per the germline V gene, CDR1 is SGDLS and CDR2 is YYNGEE. CDR3: CASSVTGSSTEAFF. In DNA form, the CDR3 reads TGTGCCAGCAGCGTAACGGGCTCCAGTACTGAAGCTTTCTTT.

This clonotype occurred many times. This chain connects TRBV28 to TRBJ1-2, with 10 nucleotides matching TRBD1. This CDR3 spans 13 amino acids. V lost 8 bases and J lost 6; bases outside the gene matches: 6. From germline, CDR1 is MDHEN and CDR2 SYDVKM. In DNA form, the CDR3 reads TGTGCCAGCCAACGACAGGGGGCGGATGGCTACACCTTC. This translates into CASQRQGADGYTF.

This clonotype was seen only a few times. The chain recombines TRBV9 with TRBJ1-5, with D possibly being TRBD1 (5 bases). Germline CDR1 is SGDLS and CDR2 is YYNGEE. CDR3 length equals 14 residues. Trimming left V 2 bases short and J 5 bases short, with 11 bases between. The CDR3 here is CASSVSGKDQPQHF. CDR3 coding DNA: TGTGCCAGCAGCGTGTCAGGGAAGGATCAGCCCCAGCATTTT.

The chain has TRBV7-3 and TRBJ2-1; TRBD2 aligns across 8 bases. J gave up 7 bases and V 5 bases, and 10 bases lay outside the gene matches. The CDR3 extends over 15 amino acids. CDR1 is SGHTA and CDR2 is FQGTGA in the germline V gene. The CDR3 loop reads CASSPRLAPGNEQFF. The CDR3 nucleotides are TGTGCCAGCAGCCCCCGACTAGCGCCTGGAAATGAGCAGTTCTTC.

This chain connects TRBV20-1 to TRBJ2-5; 15 bases agree with TRBD2. The V segment lost 7 bases and the J segment 0 bases; nucleotides outside the gene matches: 6. The germline CDR1 and CDR2 sequences are DFQATT and SNEGSKA (reference sequence). The CDR3 runs 16 residues. The CDR3 loop reads CSGGTSGRFYQETQYF. The CDR3 DNA reads as TGCAGTGGCGGGACTAGCGGGAGGTTTTACCAAGAGACCCAGTACTTC.

This clonotype was detected many times. The chain joins TRBV11-2 to TRBJ1-1; D is ambiguous. V lost 1 base, J lost 1 base, and 10 bases lay in between. CDR3 length: 15 amino acids. Germline lookup yields CDR1 SGHAT and CDR2 FQNNGV. CDR3 DNA: TGTGCCAGCAGCTTAGGGCAGGTCAAGAACACTGAAGCTTTCTTT. This sequence encodes CASSLGQVKNTEAFF.